Below are 15 T cell receptor beta chains sequenced from a single sample in a study of identical twins. From the 5' RACE reads, TCRdb called clonotypes with MiXCR, one entry per CDR3 protein. The sample shows 420,000 or so distinct CDR3 sequences, 18% of them seen only once. Specimen: naive T cells sorted from blood. These receptors all come from a man aged 50-59 years in good health.

V is TRBV10-3 and J is TRBJ1-2, with D possibly TRBD1 on 6 matching bases. Deletions cut 0 bases from V and 1 base from J, with 21 bases between. CDR3 size: 19 residues. CDR1 is ENHRY, CDR2 SYGVKD, per germline. Written as DNA, the CDR3 is TGTGCCATCAGTGAGTCTACGGGGCAGGGGTCGAACTTTAACTATGGCTACACCTTC. This translates into CAISESTGQGSNFNYGYTF.

In its sample, this clonotype was seen a few times. The chain recombines TRBV7-8 with TRBJ1-5, with 11 bases aligning to TRBD1. Trimming at V came to 5 bases and at J to 3 bases, leaving 3 bases not matched to a gene. The CDR3 is 15 amino acids. Germline-derived CDR1 and CDR2 are SGHVS and FQNEAQ. The CDR3, as DNA: TGTGCCAGCAGCCCGGACAGGGGGCTCAATCAGCCCCAGCATTTT. This gives the protein CASSPDRGLNQPQHF.

The rearrangement joins TRBV20-1 to TRBJ2-3; TRBD2 matches at 9 bases. CDR1 is DFQATT, CDR2 SNEGSKA, per germline (reference sequence). The CDR3 sequence is 14 residues long. The junction had 5 bases not matched to a gene; V was cut back by 3 bases and J by 4 bases. The CDR3 protein is CSASAGGPPDTQYF. The CDR3 DNA reads TGCAGTGCTAGTGCGGGAGGGCCCCCAGATACGCAGTATTTT.

There are a few counts of this clonotype. The J gene is TRBJ1-1, the V gene TRBV19; possibly TRBD1 for D (6 bases). This CDR3 has 14 amino acids. Trimming took off 6 bases at V and 1 base at J, with 12 bases between the two ends. The V gene's germline CDR1 is LNHDA and CDR2 SQIVND (reference sequence). CDR3 nucleotides: TGTGCCAGTAGCATCGGACAGACGAACACTGAAGCTTTCTTT. The encoded protein is CASSIGQTNTEAFF.

This clonotype came up a few times. This sequence joins TRBV6-1 and TRBJ2-7; TRBD1 agrees at 7 bases. The CDR3 extends over 15 amino acids. The germline gives CDR1 MNHNS, CDR2 SASEGT. V was pared by 0 bases and J by 3 bases, with 5 bases of the junction left unmatched. The CDR3 DNA sequence: TGTGCCAGCAGTGAAGCCACAGGGGCAAACTACGAGCAGTACTTC. Protein: CASSEATGANYEQYF.

The sample holds a few counts of this clonotype. The rearrangement uses TRBV10-3 and TRBJ1-6; the match to TRBD1 covers 8 bases. Trimming cost V 0 bases and J 10 bases; bases outside gene matches: 8. The CDR3 is made up of 16 amino acids. Germline CDR1 ENHRY, CDR2 SYGVKD. CDR3 loop: CAISESGQGNWSPLHF. The CDR3 DNA is TGTGCCATCAGTGAGTCCGGACAGGGCAACTGGTCACCCCTCCACTTT.

This clonotype occurred many times. The chain couples TRBV5-1 to TRBJ2-3, with D maybe TRBD2 (6 bases). Trimming removed 4 bases from V and 6 bases from J, with 21 bases in between. The germline CDR1 and CDR2 sequences are SGHRS and YFSETQ. This CDR3 comprises 16 residues. Here the CDR3 reads CASSGTGSGPTDTQYF. CDR3 DNA sequence: TGCGCCAGCAGCGGTACCGGGAGCGGGCCCACCGATACGCAGTATTTT.

The rearrangement links TRBV11-2 to TRBJ1-2; TRBD1 is a possible D gene (5 bases). CDR1 is SGHAT, CDR2 FQNNGV, per germline. The CDR3 totals 14 residues. Between the trimmed V and J ends, which lost 5 bases and 3 bases, there was a span of 13 bases. The CDR3: CASSHFRDYYGYTF. Written as DNA, the CDR3 is TGTGCCAGCAGCCATTTTCGGGACTACTATGGCTACACCTTC.

This clonotype has more than one count but fewer than ten. CDR3 in amino acids: CSAISGLARYNEQFF. The CDR3 nucleotides read TGCAGTGCAATCTCGGGACTAGCGCGTTACAATGAGCAGTTCTTC. This rearrangement joins TRBV20-1 to TRBJ2-1, with 10 bases fitting TRBD2. Germline trimming cut 6 bases from V and 4 bases from J; bases unmatched to any gene: 9. Germline CDR1 is DFQATT and CDR2 is SNEGSKA (reference sequence). The CDR3 is 15 amino acids.

In its sample, this clonotype was seen a few times. This rearrangement joins TRBV6-2 or TRBV6-3 to TRBJ2-1; 7 bases agree with TRBD2. Trimming cost V 11 bases and J 1 base; bases outside gene matches: 11. The germline V gene encodes CDR1 MNHEY and CDR2 SVGEGT. This CDR3 is 15 amino acids long. This CDR3 reads CAPWWGRASYNEQFF. The CDR3 nucleotides read TGTGCCCCGTGGTGGGGGAGGGCATCCTACAATGAGCAGTTCTTC.

This chain uses TRBV11-1 with TRBJ2-5; 9 nucleotides align to TRBD2. The CDR3 sequence is 18 residues long. The J segment lost 2 bases and the V segment lost 0 bases, leaving 10 bases of the junction unmatched. The germline gives CDR1 SGHAT, CDR2 FQDESV (reference sequence). The CDR3 DNA reads as TGTGCCAGCAGCTTAGCCGCTCTAGCGGGAAAGATTCAAGAGACCCAGTACTTC. Translating gives CASSLAALAGKIQETQYF.

The chain recombines TRBV6-2 or TRBV6-3 with TRBJ2-7; D not certain. CDR1 and CDR2 from the germline V gene are MNHEY and SVGEGT. The CDR3 consists of 16 residues. Trimming left V 0 bases short and J 0 bases short, with 12 bases between. DNA of the CDR3: TGTGCCAGCAGTTACTCGGGCTCAAGGAGCTCCTACGAGCAGTACTTC. Its protein product is CASSYSGSRSSYEQYF.

The V gene is TRBV12-3 or TRBV12-4, the J gene TRBJ2-3; D is uncertain. The V end was cut by 2 bases, the J end by 3 bases, with 9 bases between. CDR3 length equals 14 residues. CDR3 coding DNA: TGTGCCAGCAGTTTAAGGTCTGGGACAGATACGCAGTATTTT. Amino acid sequence: CASSLRSGTDTQYF.

This chain uses TRBV11-1 with TRBJ2-5; D is perhaps TRBD1 or TRBD2 (5 bases each). CDR1 is SGHAT and CDR2 is FQDESV in the germline V gene (reference sequence). This CDR3 region has 14 residues. Trimming pared 3 bases from V and 3 bases from J, leaving 11 bases between. The CDR3 DNA follows: TGTGCCAGCAGCTTGAGGGGCGTTGAAGAGACCCAGTACTTC. It specifies CASSLRGVEETQYF. Drawing the rest from reference TRBV11-1 and TRBJ2-5, the complete variable domain is EAEVAQSPRYKITEKSQAVAFWCDPISGHATLYWYRQILGQGPELLVQFQDESVVDDSQLPKDRFSAERLKGVDSTLKIQPAELGDSAMYLCASSLRGVEETQYFGPGTRLLVL.

The chain employs TRBV14 and TRBJ2-2; 8 bases fit TRBD1. The CDR3 spans 14 residues. V trimming: 2 bases; J trimming: 8 bases; junction bases outside the gene matches: 4. Germline CDR1 and CDR2: SGHDN and FVKESK. The CDR3 here is CASSQNRGSGELFF. CDR3 nucleotide sequence: TGTGCCAGCAGCCAAAACAGGGGGTCGGGGGAGCTGTTTTTT.